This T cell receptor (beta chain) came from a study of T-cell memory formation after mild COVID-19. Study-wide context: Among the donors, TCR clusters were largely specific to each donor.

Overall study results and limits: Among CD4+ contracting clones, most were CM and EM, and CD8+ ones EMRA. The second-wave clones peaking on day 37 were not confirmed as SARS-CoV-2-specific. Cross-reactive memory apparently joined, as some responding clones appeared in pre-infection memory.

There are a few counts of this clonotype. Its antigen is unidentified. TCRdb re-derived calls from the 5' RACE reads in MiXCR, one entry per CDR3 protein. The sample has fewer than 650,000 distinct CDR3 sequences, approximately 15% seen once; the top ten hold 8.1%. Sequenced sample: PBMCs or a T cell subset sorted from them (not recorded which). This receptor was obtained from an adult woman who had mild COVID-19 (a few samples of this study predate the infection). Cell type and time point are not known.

The CDR3 region is CSAFFGGHISTDTQYF. The CDR3 DNA reads TGCAGTGCTTTTTTTGGGGGGCACATAAGCACAGATACGCAGTATTTT. This sequence joins TRBV20-1 and TRBJ2-3; D is tentatively TRBD1 or TRBD2 (6 bases each). Trimming took 5 bases from V and 0 from J, leaving 18 bases between them. Germline V gene sequence: CDR1 DFQATT, CDR2 SNEGSKA (reference sequence). The CDR3 sequence is 16 residues long.